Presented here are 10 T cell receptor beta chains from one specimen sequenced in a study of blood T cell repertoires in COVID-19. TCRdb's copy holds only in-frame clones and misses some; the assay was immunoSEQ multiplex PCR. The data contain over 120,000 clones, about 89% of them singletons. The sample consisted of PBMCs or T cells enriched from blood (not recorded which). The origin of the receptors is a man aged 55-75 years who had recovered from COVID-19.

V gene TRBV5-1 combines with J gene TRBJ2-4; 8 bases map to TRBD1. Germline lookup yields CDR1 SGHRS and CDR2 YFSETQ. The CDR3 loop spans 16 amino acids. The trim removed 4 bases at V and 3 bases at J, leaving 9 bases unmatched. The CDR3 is CASSQTTGEVKNIQYF. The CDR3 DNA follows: TGCGCCAGCAGCCAAACGACAGGGGAGGTCAAAAACATTCAGTACTTC.

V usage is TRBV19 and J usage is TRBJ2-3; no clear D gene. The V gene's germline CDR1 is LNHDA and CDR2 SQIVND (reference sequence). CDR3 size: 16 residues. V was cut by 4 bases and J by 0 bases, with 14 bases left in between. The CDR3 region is CASSSLIGASTDTQYF. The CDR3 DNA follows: TGTGCCAGTAGTAGCCTTATCGGAGCTAGCACAGATACGCAGTATTTT.

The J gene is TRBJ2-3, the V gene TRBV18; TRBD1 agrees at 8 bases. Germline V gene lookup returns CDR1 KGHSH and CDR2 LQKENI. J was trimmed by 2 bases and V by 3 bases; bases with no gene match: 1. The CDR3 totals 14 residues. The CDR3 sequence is CASSPDRVTDTQYF. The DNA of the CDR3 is TGTGCCAGCTCACCGGACAGGGTCACAGATACGCAGTATTTT.

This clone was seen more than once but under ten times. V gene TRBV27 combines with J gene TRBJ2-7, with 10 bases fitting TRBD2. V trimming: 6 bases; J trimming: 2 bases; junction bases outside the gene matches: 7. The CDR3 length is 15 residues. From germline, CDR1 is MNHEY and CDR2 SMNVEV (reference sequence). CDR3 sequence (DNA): TGTGCCAGCAGCCATAGCGGGGGGCTGACCTACGAGCAGTACTTC. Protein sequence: CASSHSGGLTYEQYF.

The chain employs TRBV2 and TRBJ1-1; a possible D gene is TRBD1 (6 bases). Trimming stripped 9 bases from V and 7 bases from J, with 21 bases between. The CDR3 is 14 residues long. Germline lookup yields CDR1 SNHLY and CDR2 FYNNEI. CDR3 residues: CASRPSPGGGEAFF. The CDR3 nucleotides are TGTGCCAGTCGACCCTCGCCGGGGGGCGGTGAAGCTTTCTTT.

The CDR3 protein is CATMASGKAGELFF. The CDR3 nucleotides read TGTGCCACCATGGCTAGCGGGAAGGCCGGGGAGCTGTTTTTT. This chain joins TRBV24-1 and TRBJ2-2; the match to TRBD2 covers 9 bases. Losses at the gene ends were 8 bases for V and 6 bases for J; bases not matched to a gene: 6. Germline assignment: CDR1 KGHDR and CDR2 SFDVKD. The CDR3 contains 14 residues.

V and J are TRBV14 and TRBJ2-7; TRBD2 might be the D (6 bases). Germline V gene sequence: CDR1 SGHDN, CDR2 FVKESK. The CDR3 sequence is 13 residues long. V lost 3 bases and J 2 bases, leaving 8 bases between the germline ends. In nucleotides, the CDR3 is TGTGCCAGCAGCCACCGGGAGACCTACGAGCAGTACTTC. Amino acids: CASSHRETYEQYF.

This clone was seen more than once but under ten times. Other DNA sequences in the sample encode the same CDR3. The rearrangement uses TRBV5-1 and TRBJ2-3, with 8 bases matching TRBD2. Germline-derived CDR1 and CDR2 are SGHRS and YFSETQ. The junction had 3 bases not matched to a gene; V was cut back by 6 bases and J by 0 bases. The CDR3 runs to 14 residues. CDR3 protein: CASTRGGSTDTQYF. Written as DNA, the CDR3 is TGCGCCAGCACCCGGGGGGGGAGCACAGATACGCAGTATTTT.

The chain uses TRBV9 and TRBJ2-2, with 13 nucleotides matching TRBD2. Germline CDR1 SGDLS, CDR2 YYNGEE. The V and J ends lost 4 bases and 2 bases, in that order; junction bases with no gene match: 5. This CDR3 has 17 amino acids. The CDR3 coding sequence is TGTGCCAGCAGCAAGGGACTAGCGGGGACCAACACCGGGGAGCTGTTTTTT. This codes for CASSKGLAGTNTGELFF.

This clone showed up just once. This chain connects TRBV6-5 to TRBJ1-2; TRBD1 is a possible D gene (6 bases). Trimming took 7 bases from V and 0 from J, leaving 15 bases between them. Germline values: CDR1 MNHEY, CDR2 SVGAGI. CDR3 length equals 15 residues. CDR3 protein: CASTRTVDTNYGYTF. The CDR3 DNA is TGTGCCAGCACCAGGACAGTAGATACTAACTATGGCTACACCTTC.